The rows below give T cell receptor beta chains drawn from one sample of a study of cytomegalovirus exposure and HLA in healthy donors. Sequencing used immunoSEQ multiplex PCR; TCRdb keeps in-frame clones, though not all of them. The table shows 150,000 or so clones, with around three quarters occurring only once. The sample consisted of PBMCs. All receptors derive from a man aged 35-49 years in good health and CMV-seropositive. The CDR3 runs from the conserved cysteine through the conserved F or W. D genes are given only for firm matches. Clone size is shown for a subset of rows, as once, few, many or a class of expanded clone.

D gene	clone size	J gene	V gene	CDR3 DNA	CDR3 protein
.	.	TRBJ1-2	TRBV6-5	TGTGCCAGCAGTAACAACAGGGTTTACGGCTACACCTTC	CASSNNRVYGYTF
.	once	TRBJ2-7	TRBV4-1	TGCGCCAGCAGCCAAGTGGGGCAGGGCGCCTACGAGCAGTACTTC	CASSQVGQGAYEQYF
TRBD1	few	TRBJ1-5	TRBV19	TGTGCCAGTAGTTCTTCCACAGGGGGAAATAATCAGCCCCAGCATTTT	CASSSSTGGNNQPQHF
.	once	TRBJ1-3	TRBV14	TGTGCCAGCAGCCAAGATCACCGACTTGGAAACACCATATATTTT	CASSQDHRLGNTIYF
TRBD1	.	TRBJ2-7	TRBV19	TGTGCCAGTAGTGCCGGGACAGGGCGCGAGCAGTACTTC	CASSAGTGREQYF
.	.	TRBJ2-7	TRBV11-2	TGTGCCAGCAGCTCCCGGGACTCCCAGGACGAGCAGTACTTC	CASSSRDSQDEQYF
.	few	TRBJ1-4	TRBV27	TGTGCCAGCAGTTTACCAGTCAATGAAAAACTGTTTTTT	CASSLPVNEKLFF
.	.	TRBJ2-5	TRBV19	TGTGCCAGTTCCGCCGGGGAAGAGACCCAGTACTTC	CASSAGEETQYF
.	.	TRBJ1-3	TRBV9	TGTGCCAGCAGCGTAGGGGCAACTGGAAACACCATATATTTT	CASSVGATGNTIYF
.	few	TRBJ1-1	TRBV30	TGTGCCTGGGCCAGACACTCGAACACTGAAGCTTTCTTT	CAWARHSNTEAFF
.	.	TRBJ1-2	TRBV19	TGTGCCAGCCAAGTCGGGGGTGTTCGGGCGAACTATGGCTACACCTTC	CASQVGGVRANYGYTF
.	.	TRBJ1-2	TRBV29-1	TGCAGCGTTGAAGGGGGGGGGAGCTATGGCTACACCTTC	CSVEGGGSYGYTF
.	.	TRBJ1-1	TRBV7-9	TGTGCCAGCACCTTAAGGATGGGGGCTCGCCCAACCAACACTGAAGCTTTCTTT	CASTLRMGARPTNTEAFF